These 12 T cell receptor beta chains share one sample of origin, sequenced in a study of cytomegalovirus exposure and HLA in healthy donors. Amplification used 60 Vbeta primers and 13 Jbeta primers. Sequencing was performed with immunoSEQ multiplex PCR; in TCRdb, only in-frame clones are kept and a portion is missing. Among some 160,000 clones listed, about four fifths were seen once. Sequencing was performed on PBMCs. The receptor source for this set is a woman between 40 and 55 years old in good health and CMV-seropositive.

The CDR3 coding sequence is TGTGCCAGTAGTATAATGGGCCATCTCACCGGGGAGCTGTTTTTT. Amino acids: CASSIMGHLTGELFF. V is TRBV19 and J is TRBJ2-2; no definite D call. V dropped 2 bases and J dropped 4 bases, with 11 bases sitting between them. Germline CDR1 LNHDA, CDR2 SQIVND (reference sequence). The CDR3 totals 15 residues.

This sequence joins TRBV6-5 and TRBJ2-1; the match to TRBD2 covers 7 bases. The CDR3 has 16 amino acids. Germline CDR1 is MNHEY and CDR2 is SVGAGI. The trim removed 0 bases at V and 2 bases at J, leaving 4 bases unmatched. The CDR3 sequence: CASSYSLAGAYNEQFF. CDR3 nucleotide sequence: TGTGCCAGCAGTTACTCCCTCGCGGGGGCCTACAATGAGCAGTTCTTC.

The chain couples TRBV4-3 to TRBJ2-3; D not resolved. The CDR3 spans 14 residues. Trimming cost V 0 bases and J 1 base, with 5 bases left between them. Germline loops: CDR1 LGHNA, CDR2 YSLEER. The CDR3 DNA reads TGCGCCAGCAGCCAAGATCGGGGCACAGATACGCAGTATTTT. It encodes CASSQDRGTDTQYF.

The V and J genes are TRBV5-1 and TRBJ2-5; 8 bases line up with TRBD2. The germline CDR1 and CDR2 sequences are SGHRS and YFSETQ. This CDR3 contains 15 residues. Trimming cost V 4 bases and J 1 base; bases outside gene matches: 6. As DNA, the CDR3 is TGCGCCAGCAGCCCCGGGACTAGGCCCCAAGAGACCCAGTACTTC. It codes for CASSPGTRPQETQYF. Full variable domain (missing parts from reference TRBV5-1 and TRBJ2-5): KAGVTQTPRYLIKTRGQQVTLSCSPISGHRSVSWYQQTPGQGLQFLFEYFSETQRNKGNFPGRFSGRQFSNSRSEMNVSTLELGDSALYLCASSPGTRPQETQYFGPGTRLLVL.

The chain links TRBV6-5 to TRBJ2-5; 15 bases match TRBD2. The J call is doubtful: the DNA matches TRBJ2-7 better. The V gene's germline CDR1 is MNHEY and CDR2 SVGAGI. CDR3 length: 15 residues. In nucleotides, the CDR3 is TGTGCCAGCATCGGACTAGCGGGAGGGGGTCGCGAGCAGTACTTC. Protein sequence: CASIGLAGGGREQYF.

The chain recombines TRBV15 with TRBJ2-7; no reliable D call. This CDR3 comprises 17 residues. Deletions cut 0 bases from V and 0 bases from J, with 15 bases between. CDR1 is LNHNV, CDR2 YYDKDF, per germline (reference sequence). The CDR3: CATSRDRPGSRSYEQYF. CDR3 DNA: TGTGCCACCAGCAGAGATCGGCCAGGCAGCCGCTCCTACGAGCAGTACTTC.

J is TRBJ2-5 and V is TRBV4-1, with D possibly being TRBD1 (6 bases). This CDR3 has 15 amino acids. Germline-derived CDR1 and CDR2 are MGHRA and YSYEKL. Trimming shortened V by 1 base and J by 4 bases, and 13 bases separated the two germline ends. This CDR3 is CASSQGTGFAETQYF. DNA for the CDR3: TGCGCCAGCAGCCAAGGCACAGGGTTCGCAGAGACCCAGTACTTC.

The gene calls are TRBV12-5 and TRBJ2-1; 9 positions agree with TRBD1. This CDR3 has 14 amino acids. With V trimmed by 7 bases and J by 4 bases, 5 bases remained unmatched. CDR1 and CDR2 from the germline V gene are LGHNT and FRNRAP. The CDR3 coding sequence is TGTGCTAGTGTCGGGGGACAGGGATACAATGAGCAGTTCTTC. Amino acid sequence: CASVGGQGYNEQFF.

The V call is TRBV27, the J call TRBJ2-7, with D unresolved. Trimming removed 4 bases from V and 6 bases from J, with 16 bases in between. Per germline, CDR1 MNHEY and CDR2 SMNVEV (reference sequence). The CDR3 consists of 14 residues. The CDR3 DNA follows: TGTGCCAGCAGTTCGACACCGAAACGCCGCGAGCAGTACTTC. Translating gives CASSSTPKRREQYF.

The rearrangement links TRBV6-1 to TRBJ1-2; 9 nucleotides match TRBD1. Germline CDR1 is MNHNS and CDR2 is SASEGT. The CDR3 extends over 13 amino acids. V lost 6 bases, J lost 5 bases, and 4 bases stayed unmatched. The CDR3 spells CASSQDRGYGYTF. The CDR3 DNA sequence: TGTGCCAGCAGCCAGGACAGGGGATATGGCTACACCTTC.

The V call is TRBV5-6, the J call TRBJ1-3; maybe TRBD1 (6 bases). This CDR3 is built from 17 residues. Germline CDR1 reads SGHDT; CDR2 reads YYEEEE. V was clipped by 2 bases and J by 4 bases, with 19 bases between them. The CDR3 loop is CASSLFGQTAEGNTIYF. In DNA form, the CDR3 reads TGTGCCAGCAGCTTATTCGGACAGACGGCGGAAGGAAACACCATATATTTT. Supplemented by reference TRBV5-6 and TRBJ1-3, the full variable domain reads DAGVTQSPTHLIKTRGQQVTLRCSPKSGHDTVSWYQQALGQGPQFIFQYYEEEERQRGNFPDRFSGHQFPNYSSELNVNALLLGDSALYLCASSLFGQTAEGNTIYFGEGSWLTVV.

The genes are TRBV27 and TRBJ1-6; D gene ambiguous. CDR1 and CDR2 (germline): MNHEY, SMNVEV (reference sequence). Trimming removed 4 bases at V and 5 bases at J, with 9 bases between. The length of the CDR3 is 14 residues. CDR3 coding DNA: TGTGCCAGCAGTTACGGAGCGGATAATTCACCCCTCCACTTT. Protein: CASSYGADNSPLHF.